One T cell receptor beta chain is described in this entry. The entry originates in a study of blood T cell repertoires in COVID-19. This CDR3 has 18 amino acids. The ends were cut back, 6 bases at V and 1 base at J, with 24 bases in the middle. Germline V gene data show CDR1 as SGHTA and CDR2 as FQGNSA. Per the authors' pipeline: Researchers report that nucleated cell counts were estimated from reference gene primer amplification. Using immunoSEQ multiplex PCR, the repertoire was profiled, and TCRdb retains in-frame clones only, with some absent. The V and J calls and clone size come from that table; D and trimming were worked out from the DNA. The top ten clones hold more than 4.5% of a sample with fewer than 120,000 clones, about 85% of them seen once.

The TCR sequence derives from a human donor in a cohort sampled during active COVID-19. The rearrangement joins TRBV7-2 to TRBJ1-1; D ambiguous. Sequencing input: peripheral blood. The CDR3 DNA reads TGTGCCAGCAGACCAAACCCCTTATTAAGCTACAGGAACACTGAAGCTTTCTTT. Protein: CASRPNPLLSYRNTEAFF.